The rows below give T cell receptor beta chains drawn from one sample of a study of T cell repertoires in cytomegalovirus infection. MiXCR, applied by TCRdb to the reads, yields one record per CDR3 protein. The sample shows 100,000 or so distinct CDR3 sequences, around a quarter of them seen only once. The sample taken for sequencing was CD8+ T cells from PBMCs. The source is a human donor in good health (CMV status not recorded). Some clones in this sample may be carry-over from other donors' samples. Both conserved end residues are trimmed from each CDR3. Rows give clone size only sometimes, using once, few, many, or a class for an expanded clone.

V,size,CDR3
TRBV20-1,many,SALEGPQDTQY
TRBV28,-,ASSYETQY
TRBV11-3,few,ASTPPVRDRGLNEQF
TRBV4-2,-,ASSQDQQREMGTDTQY
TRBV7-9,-,ASSERFTDTQY
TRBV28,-,ASSDLDGVGDTQY
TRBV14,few,ASSQDLSGPTDTQY
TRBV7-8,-,ASSAGGSGNEQF
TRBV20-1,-,SARGGSSLEETQY
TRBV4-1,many,ASSQVSGELF
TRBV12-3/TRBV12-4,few,ASSLLAGVSEQF
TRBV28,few,ASSPQGVVIMNTEAF
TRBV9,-,ASSLTPATWDEQF
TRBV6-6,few,ASSYSQGSQPQH
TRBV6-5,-,ASRSRQGLPDTQY
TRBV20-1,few,SARVLAELGTDTQY
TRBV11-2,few,ASRGGLASYNEQF
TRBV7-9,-,ASSLGEQAMNTEAF
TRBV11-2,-,ASSLAAGAASTDTQY
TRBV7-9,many,ASSALAGEFPNEQF
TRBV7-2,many,ASSLVDSQIFQETQY
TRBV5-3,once,ASSPDRAPEQY
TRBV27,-,ASSLNSGEETQY
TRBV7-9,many,ASSLPVGLPEAF
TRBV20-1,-,SASGRESNQPQH
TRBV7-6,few,ASSLASLHEAF
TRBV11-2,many,ASSLTGQGTEAF
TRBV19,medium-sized,ASSFSPGAHNEQF
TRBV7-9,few,ASSPDSGNTIY
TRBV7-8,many,ASSPGTANTEAF
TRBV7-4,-,VYHSNQPQH
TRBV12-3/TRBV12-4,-,ASRPRALTEAF
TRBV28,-,ASSGYAVETQY
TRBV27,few,ASSLRAGGSSNQPQH
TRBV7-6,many,ASSLRASGGASTDTQY
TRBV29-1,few,SGTDNEQF
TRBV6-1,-,ASSGRVEFSGELF
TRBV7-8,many,ASSLRAQGLAGGPEDTQY
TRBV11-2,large,ASSLDHNPARRYGYT
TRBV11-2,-,ASSFGLAGGIDEQY
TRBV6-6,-,ASRQDMNTEAF
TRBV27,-,ASSLRTGSPLH
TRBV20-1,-,SASNPASGGRSYEQY
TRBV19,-,ACRDRGLQPQH
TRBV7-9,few,ASSSGTSGGGYNEQF
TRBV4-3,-,ASSQGESGETQY
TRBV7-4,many,ASSLHEQF
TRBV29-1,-,SVATGEGYNEQF
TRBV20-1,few,SAMTGTSGGAASLETQY
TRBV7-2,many,ASSLAGARMDEQY
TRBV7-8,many,ASSLRQGGPGYT
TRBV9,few,ASSVDVAGAGDNEQF
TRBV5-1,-,ASSFSHPPAGTEAF
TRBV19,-,ASSSQRGDRPQH
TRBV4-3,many,ASSQDIMDRASVNEQF
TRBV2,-,ASRQAFARSSYEQY
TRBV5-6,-,ASSLTGHIGGYT
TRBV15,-,ATSKQGHYGYT